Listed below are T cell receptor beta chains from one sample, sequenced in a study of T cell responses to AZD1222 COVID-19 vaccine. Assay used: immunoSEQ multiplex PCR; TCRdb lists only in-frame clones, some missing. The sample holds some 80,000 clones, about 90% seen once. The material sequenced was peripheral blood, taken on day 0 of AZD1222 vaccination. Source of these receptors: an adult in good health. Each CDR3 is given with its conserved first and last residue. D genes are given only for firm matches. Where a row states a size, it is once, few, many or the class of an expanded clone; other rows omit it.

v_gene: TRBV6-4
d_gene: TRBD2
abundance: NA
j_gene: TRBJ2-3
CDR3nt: TGTGCCAGCAGTCCAACTAGCGGGGGGGCGGATACGCAGTATTTT
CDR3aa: CASSPTSGGADTQYF

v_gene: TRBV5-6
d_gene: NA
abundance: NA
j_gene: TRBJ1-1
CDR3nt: TGTGCCAGCAGCTCCCTCCCAGGAGGGAGGATTGAAGCTTTCTTT
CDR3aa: CASSSLPGGRIEAFF

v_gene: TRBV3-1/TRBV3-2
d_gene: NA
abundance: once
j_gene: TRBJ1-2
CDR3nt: TGTGCCAGCAGCCAAACTCACACGGGAACGTATGGCTACACCTTC
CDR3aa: CASSQTHTGTYGYTF

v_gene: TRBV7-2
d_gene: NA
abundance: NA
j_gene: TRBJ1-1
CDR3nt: TGTGCCAGCAGCCCCAGAGGTGGGGGTATCACTGAAGCTTTCTTT
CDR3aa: CASSPRGGGITEAFF

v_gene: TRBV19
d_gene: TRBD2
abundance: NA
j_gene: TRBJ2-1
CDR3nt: TGTGCCAGTAAGGAGTCCGGGAGGAACAATGAGCAGTTCTTC
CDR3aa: CASKESGRNNEQFF

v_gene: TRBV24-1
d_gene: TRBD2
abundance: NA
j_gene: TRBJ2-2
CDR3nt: TGTGCCACCAGTGATTGGGGGGGTGCGAACACCGGGGAGCTGTTTTTT
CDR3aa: CATSDWGGANTGELFF

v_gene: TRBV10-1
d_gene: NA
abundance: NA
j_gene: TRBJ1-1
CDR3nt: TGCGCCAGCAGTGAGTCGAAGTTGGGAGCTGAAGCTTTCTTT
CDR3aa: CASSESKLGAEAFF

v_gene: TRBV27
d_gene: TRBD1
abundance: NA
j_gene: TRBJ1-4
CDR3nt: TGTGCCAGCGGATCGTGGGGACAGCAGAATGAAAAACTGTTTTTT
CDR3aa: CASGSWGQQNEKLFF

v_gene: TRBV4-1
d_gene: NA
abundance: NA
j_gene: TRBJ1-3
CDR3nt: TGCGCCAGCAGCCCGCAGGGCATTGGAAACACCATATATTTT
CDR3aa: CASSPQGIGNTIYF

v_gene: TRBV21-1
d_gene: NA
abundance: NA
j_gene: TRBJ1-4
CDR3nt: TGTGCCAGCAGCAAGAAAGAGCCCACCGAAGCTAATGAAAAACTGTTTTTT
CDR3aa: CASSKKEPTEANEKLFF

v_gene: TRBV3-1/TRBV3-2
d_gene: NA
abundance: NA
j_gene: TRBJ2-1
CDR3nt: TGTGCCAGCAGCCAAGATCTTCCGGGGGCGGACTACAATGAGCAGTTCTTC
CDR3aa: CASSQDLPGADYNEQFF

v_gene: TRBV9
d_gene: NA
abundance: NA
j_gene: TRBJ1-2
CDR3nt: TGTGCCAGCAACCCTACCGGGACTTTCTATGGCTACACCTTC
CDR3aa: CASNPTGTFYGYTF

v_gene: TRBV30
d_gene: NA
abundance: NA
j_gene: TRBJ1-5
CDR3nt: TGTGCCTGGAAAAAACAGGCTACCGAGCCCCAGCATTTT
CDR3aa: CAWKKQATEPQHF

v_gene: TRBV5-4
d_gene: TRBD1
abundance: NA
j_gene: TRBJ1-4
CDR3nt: TGTGCCAGCAGCCCCATGGGGACAGCAGCGATTTTT
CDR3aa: CASSPMGTAAIF

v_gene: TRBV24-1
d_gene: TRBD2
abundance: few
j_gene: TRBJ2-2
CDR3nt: TGTGCCACCAGTGACCCACCCGGGACTAGCGTGGGCGGGGAGCTGTTTTTT
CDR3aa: CATSDPPGTSVGGELFF

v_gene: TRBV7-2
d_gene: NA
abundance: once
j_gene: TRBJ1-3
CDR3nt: TGTGCCAGCAGCCTTAGACGGGACTCTGGAAACACCATATATTTT
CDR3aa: CASSLRRDSGNTIYF

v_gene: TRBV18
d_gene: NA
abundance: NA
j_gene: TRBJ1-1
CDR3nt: TGTGCCAGCTCACCGTTTGGGAACACTGAAGCTTTCTTT
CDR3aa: CASSPFGNTEAFF

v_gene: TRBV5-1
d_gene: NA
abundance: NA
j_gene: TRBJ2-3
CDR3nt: TGCGCCAGCAGATTGGACAGAACGCAGTATTTT
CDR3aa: CASRLDRTQYF

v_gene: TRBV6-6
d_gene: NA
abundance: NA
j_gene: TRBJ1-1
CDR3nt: TGTGCCAGCAGTTACTCCCCAGGGCAGGGCACTGAAGCTTTCTTT
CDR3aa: CASSYSPGQGTEAFF

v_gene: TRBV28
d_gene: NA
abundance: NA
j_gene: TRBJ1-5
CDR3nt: TGTGCCAGCAGTTTCTATTCAAGCAGTTATAGCAATCAGCCCCAGCATTTT
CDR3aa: CASSFYSSSYSNQPQHF

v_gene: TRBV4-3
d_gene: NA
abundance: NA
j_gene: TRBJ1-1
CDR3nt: TGCGCCAGCAGCCAAGAAGCCCCTGCGGACAGAGACATGAACACTGAAGCTTTCTTT
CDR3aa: CASSQEAPADRDMNTEAFF

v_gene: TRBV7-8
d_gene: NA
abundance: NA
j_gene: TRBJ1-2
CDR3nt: TGTGCCAGCAGCTCTTGGGGGGTCTATGGCTACACCTTC
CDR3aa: CASSSWGVYGYTF

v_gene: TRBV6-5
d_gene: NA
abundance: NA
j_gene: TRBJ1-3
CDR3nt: TGTGCCAGCATGGGAGTGCTCTCTGGAAACACCATATATTTT
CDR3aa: CASMGVLSGNTIYF

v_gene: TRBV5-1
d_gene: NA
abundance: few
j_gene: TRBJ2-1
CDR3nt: TGCGCCAGCAGCTTGGGAGGGATGAGGTCCTACAATGAGCAGTTCTTC
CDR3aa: CASSLGGMRSYNEQFF

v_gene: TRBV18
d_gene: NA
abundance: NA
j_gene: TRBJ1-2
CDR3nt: TGTGCCAGCTCACCGCAGGGAACTGATGGCTACACCTTC
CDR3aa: CASSPQGTDGYTF

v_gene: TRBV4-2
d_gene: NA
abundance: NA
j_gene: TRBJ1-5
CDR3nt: TGTGCCAGCAGCCAAGATAGGGGGGATCAGCCCCAGCATTTT
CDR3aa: CASSQDRGDQPQHF

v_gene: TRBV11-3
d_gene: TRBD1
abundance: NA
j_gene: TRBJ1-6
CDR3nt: TGTGCCAGCAGCTCCGGACAGGGTAATAATTCACCCCTCCACTTT
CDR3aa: CASSSGQGNNSPLHF

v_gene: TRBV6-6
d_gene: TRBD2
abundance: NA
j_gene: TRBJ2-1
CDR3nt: TGTGCCAGCAGTTACGGTCGGGGGGTCAATGAGCAGTTCTTC
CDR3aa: CASSYGRGVNEQFF

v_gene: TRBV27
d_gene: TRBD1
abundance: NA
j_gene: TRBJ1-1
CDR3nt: TGTGCCAGCAGGGATACAGGGGAGGGGACTGAAGCTTTCTTT
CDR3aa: CASRDTGEGTEAFF

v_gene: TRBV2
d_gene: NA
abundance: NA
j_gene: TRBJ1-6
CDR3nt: TGTGCCAGCAGTGAAAAAAGGAACAGGCGACACAATTCACCCCTCCACTTT
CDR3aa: CASSEKRNRRHNSPLHF

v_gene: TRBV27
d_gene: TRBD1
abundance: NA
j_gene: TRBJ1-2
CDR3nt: TGTGCCAGCAGTTTCCGTACAGGGGACTATGGCTACACCTTC
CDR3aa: CASSFRTGDYGYTF

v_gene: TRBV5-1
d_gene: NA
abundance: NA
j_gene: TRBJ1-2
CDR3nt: TGCGCCAGCAGCTCCGGGACATCAAACTATGGCTACACCTTC
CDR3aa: CASSSGTSNYGYTF

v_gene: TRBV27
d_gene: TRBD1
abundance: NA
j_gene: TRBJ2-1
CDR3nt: TGTGCCAGTTCCAGGCAGGGGGAGAATGAGCAGTTCTTC
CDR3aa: CASSRQGENEQFF

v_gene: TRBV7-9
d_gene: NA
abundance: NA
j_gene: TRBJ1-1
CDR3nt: TGTGCCAGCAGCCCAAGGACCCCATCGACCACTGAAGCTTTCTTT
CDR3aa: CASSPRTPSTTEAFF

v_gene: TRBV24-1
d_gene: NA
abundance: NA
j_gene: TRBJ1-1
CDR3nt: TGTGCCACCAGTGGCCCAGGTACGATTAAAGGGGCTTTCTTT
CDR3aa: CATSGPGTIKGAFF

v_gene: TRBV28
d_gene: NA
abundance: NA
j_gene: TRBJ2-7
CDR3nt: TGTGCCAGCAGAGTGGGGGGCCCCTACGAGCAGTACTTC
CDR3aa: CASRVGGPYEQYF

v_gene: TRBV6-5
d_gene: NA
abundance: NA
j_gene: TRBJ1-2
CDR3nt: TGTGCCAGCAGTTCGGCTGGCAGGGGCCTTTCCTATGGCTACACCTTC
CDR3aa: CASSSAGRGLSYGYTF

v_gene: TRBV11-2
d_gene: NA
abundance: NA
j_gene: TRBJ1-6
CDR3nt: TGTGCCAGCAGCCGGCCGGGGAGTTACTATAATTCACCCCTCCACTTT
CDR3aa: CASSRPGSYYNSPLHF

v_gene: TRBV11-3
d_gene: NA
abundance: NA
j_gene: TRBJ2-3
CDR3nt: TGTGCCAGCAGCCCCATCGCAAATACGCAGTATTTT
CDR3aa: CASSPIANTQYF

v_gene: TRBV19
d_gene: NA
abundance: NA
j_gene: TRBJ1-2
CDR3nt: TGTGCCAGTACTCCTTTCACCTCCCCTAACTATGGCTACACCTTC
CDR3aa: CASTPFTSPNYGYTF

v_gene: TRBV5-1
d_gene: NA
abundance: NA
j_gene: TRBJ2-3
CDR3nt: TGCGCCAGCAGCTTGGGCGGGCAGGGAACGGTGCGCACAGATACGCAGTATTTT
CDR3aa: CASSLGGQGTVRTDTQYF

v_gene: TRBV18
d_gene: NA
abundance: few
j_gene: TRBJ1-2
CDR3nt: TGTGCCAGCTCACCACGAGAAGGACAGAAAAACTATGGCTACACCTTC
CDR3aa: CASSPREGQKNYGYTF

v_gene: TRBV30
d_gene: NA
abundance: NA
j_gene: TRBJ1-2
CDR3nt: TGTGCCTGGAGTGCCCCTCCAGGCCGAGGCTACACCTTC
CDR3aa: CAWSAPPGRGYTF

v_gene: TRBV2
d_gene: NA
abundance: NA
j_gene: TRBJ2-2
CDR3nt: TGTGCCAGCAGTGAAAGACTCCTGCTTAACACCGGGGAGCTGTTTTTT
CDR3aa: CASSERLLLNTGELFF

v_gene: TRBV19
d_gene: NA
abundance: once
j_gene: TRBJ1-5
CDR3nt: TGTGCCAGTAGGGGACTTGAGACACCTAGCAATCAGCCCCAGCATTTT
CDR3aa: CASRGLETPSNQPQHF